This TCR beta chain is drawn from a study of T cells after somatic rescue of genetic block. Profiling relied on immunoSEQ multiplex PCR, and the TCRdb table lists in-frame clones only, not all of them. This sample yields 7,500 to 9,500 clones, of which roughly 80% are seen a single time; about 25% belongs to the top ten. This CDR3 has 16 residues. The V and J ends lost 5 bases and 2 bases respectively, with 16 bases between them. Germline V gene sequence: CDR1 MDHEN, CDR2 SYDVKM. The V call is TRBV28, the J call TRBJ2-4, with D perhaps matching TRBD1 or TRBD2 (7 bases each). The origin of this receptor is a boy younger than 18. Sequences were obtained from peripheral blood mononuclear cells (PBMCs). The CDR3 coding sequence is TGTGCCAGCAGTAACGCAGGGGGGGGAACCAAAAACATTCAGTACTTC. This sequence encodes CASSNAGGGTKNIQYF.